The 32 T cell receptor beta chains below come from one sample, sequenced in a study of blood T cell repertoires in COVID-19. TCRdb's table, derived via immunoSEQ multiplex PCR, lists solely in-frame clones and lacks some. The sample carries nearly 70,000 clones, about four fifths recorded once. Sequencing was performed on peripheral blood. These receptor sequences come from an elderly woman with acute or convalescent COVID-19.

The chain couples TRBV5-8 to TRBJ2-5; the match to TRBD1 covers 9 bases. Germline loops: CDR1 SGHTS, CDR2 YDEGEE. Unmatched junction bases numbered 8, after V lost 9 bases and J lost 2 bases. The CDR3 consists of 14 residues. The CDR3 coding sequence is TGTGCCACCAAACTTGGGACAGGGCAAGAGACCCAGTACTTC. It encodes CATKLGTGQETQYF.

CDR3 DNA sequence: TGTGCCAGCTCACCACCTGCGGGGGCCAGAACCACAGATACGCAGTATTTT. Translating it yields CASSPPAGARTTDTQYF. The chain has TRBV18 and TRBJ2-3, with a weak D call TRBD2 (7 bases). Trimming removed 0 bases from V and 2 bases from J, with 15 bases in between. In germline, CDR1 is KGHSH, CDR2 LQKENI. The CDR3 consists of 17 residues.

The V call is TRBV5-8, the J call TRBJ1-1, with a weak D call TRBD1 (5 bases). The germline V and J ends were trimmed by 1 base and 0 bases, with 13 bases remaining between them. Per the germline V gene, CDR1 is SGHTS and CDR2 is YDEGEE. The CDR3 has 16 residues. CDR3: CASSLLGGAMNTEAFF. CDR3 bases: TGTGCCAGCAGCTTGTTGGGAGGGGCTATGAACACTGAAGCTTTCTTT.

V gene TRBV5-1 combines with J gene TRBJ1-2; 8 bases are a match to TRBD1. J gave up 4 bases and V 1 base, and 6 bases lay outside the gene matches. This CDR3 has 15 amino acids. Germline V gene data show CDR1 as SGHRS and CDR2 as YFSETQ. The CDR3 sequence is CASSLRGQGFYGYTF. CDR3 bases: TGCGCCAGCAGCTTGCGCGGACAGGGCTTCTATGGCTACACCTTC.

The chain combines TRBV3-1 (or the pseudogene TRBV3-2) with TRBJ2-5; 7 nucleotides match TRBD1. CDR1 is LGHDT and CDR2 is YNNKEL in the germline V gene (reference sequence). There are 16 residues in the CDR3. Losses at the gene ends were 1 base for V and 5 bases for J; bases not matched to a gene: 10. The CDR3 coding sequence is TGTGCCAGCAGCCAAGGTGAAAGGGGGCTTCGGGAGACCCAGTACTTC. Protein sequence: CASSQGERGLRETQYF.

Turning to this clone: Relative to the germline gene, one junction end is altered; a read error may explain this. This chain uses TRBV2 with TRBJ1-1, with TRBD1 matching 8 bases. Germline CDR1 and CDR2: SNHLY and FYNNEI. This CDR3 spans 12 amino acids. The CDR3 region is CAKRQGNAEAFF. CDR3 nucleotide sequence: TGTGCCAAGAGACAGGGGAACGCTGAAGCTTTCTTT.

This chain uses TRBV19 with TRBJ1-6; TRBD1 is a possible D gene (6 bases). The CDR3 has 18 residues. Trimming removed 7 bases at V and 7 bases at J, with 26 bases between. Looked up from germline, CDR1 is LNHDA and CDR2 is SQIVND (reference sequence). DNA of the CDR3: TGTGCCAGTAAAGGACTGGGCCCTGAACAGGGCTGGAATTCACCCCTCCACTTT. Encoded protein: CASKGLGPEQGWNSPLHF.

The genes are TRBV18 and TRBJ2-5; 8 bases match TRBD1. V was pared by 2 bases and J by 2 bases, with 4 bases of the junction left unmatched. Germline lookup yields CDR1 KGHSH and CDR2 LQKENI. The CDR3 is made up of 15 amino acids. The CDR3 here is CASSPGRDRQETQYF. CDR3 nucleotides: TGTGCCAGCTCACCAGGTCGGGACAGGCAAGAGACCCAGTACTTC.

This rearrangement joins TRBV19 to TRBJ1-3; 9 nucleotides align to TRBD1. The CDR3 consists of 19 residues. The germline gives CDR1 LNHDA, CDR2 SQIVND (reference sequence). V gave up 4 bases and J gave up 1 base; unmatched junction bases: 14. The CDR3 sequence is CASSTRGPDRGRSGNTIYF. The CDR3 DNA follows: TGTGCCAGTAGTACGAGGGGTCCGGACAGGGGCCGTTCTGGAAACACCATATATTTT.

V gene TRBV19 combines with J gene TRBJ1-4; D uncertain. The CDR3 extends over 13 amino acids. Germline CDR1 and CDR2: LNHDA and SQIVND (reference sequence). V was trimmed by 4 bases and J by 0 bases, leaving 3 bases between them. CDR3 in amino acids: CASSTATNEKLFF. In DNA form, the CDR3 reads TGTGCCAGTAGTACAGCAACTAATGAAAAACTGTTTTTT.

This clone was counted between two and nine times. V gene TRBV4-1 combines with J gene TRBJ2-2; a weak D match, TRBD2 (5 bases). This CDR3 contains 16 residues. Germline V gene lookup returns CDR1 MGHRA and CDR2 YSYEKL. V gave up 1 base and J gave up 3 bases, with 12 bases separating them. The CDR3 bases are TGCGCCAGCAGCCAAGGAATGGGGAGTCACACCGGGGAGCTGTTTTTT. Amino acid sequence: CASSQGMGSHTGELFF.

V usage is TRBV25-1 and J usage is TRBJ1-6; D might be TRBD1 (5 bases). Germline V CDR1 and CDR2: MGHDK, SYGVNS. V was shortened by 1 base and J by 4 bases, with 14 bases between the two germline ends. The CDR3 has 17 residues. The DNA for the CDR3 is TGTGCCAGCAGTGAATTGGCGAATCAGGGTTATAATTCACCCCTCCACTTT. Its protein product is CASSELANQGYNSPLHF.

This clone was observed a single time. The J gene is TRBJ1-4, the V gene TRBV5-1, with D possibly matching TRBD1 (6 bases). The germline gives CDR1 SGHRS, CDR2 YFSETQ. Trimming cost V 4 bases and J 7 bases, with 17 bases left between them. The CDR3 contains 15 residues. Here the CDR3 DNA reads TGCGCCAGCAGCCCGACAGGCCTTAGGGGTGAAAAACTGTTTTTT. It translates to CASSPTGLRGEKLFF.

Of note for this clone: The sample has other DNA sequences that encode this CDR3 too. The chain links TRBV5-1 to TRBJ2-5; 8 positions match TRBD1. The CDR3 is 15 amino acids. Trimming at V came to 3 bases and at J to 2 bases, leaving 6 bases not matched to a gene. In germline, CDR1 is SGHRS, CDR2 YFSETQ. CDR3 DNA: TGCGCCAGCAGCTCCGCCGGGACAGGTCAAGAGACCCAGTACTTC. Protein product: CASSSAGTGQETQYF.

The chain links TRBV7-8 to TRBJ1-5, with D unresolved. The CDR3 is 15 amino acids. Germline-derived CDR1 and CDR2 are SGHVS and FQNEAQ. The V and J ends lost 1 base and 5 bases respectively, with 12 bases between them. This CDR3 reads CASSLGIVRDQPQHF. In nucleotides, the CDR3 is TGTGCCAGCAGCTTAGGCATTGTGAGAGATCAGCCCCAGCATTTT.

The CDR3: CSVDLTRSGNTIYF. The CDR3 nucleotides are TGCAGCGTTGATCTCACCCGGTCTGGAAACACCATATATTTT. The chain has TRBV29-1 and TRBJ1-3, with D uncertain. The CDR3 length is 14 residues. Germline CDR1 is SQVTM and CDR2 is ANQGSEA. The V end was cut by 3 bases, the J end by 1 base, with 10 bases between.

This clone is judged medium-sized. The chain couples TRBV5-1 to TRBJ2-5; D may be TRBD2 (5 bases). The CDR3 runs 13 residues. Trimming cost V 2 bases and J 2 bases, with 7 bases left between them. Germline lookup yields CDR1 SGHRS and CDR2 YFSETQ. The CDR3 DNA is TGCGCCAGCAGCTTAAGGAGGCAAGAGACCCAGTACTTC. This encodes CASSLRRQETQYF.

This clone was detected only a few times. The CDR3 region has the DNA TGTGCCAGCAGCGGAGGTCCTAATGAAAAACTGTTTTTT. The encoded protein is CASSGGPNEKLFF. The chain links TRBV5-5 to TRBJ1-4; D uncertain. The CDR3 consists of 13 residues. Germline CDR1 reads SGHKS; CDR2 reads YYEKEE (reference sequence). The ends were cut back, 4 bases at V and 3 bases at J, with 7 bases in the middle.

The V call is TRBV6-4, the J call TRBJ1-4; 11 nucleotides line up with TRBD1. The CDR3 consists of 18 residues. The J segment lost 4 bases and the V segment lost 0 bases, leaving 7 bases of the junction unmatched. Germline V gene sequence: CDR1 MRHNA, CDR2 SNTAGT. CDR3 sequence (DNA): TGTGCCAGCAGTGACTCGAAGGGGACAGGGGGTTTTAATGAAAAACTGTTTTTT. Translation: CASSDSKGTGGFNEKLFF.

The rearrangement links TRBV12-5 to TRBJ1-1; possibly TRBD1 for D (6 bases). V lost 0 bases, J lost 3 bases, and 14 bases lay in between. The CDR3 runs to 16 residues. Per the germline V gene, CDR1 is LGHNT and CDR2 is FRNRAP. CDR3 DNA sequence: TGTGCTAGTGGTTTGGTACTAGGCCAGGGGCACACTGAAGCTTTCTTT. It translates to CASGLVLGQGHTEAFF.

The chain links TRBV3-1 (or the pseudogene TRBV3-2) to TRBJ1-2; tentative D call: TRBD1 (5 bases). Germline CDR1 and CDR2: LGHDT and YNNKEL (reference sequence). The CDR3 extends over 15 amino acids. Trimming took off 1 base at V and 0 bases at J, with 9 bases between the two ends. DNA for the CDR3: TGTGCCAGCAGCCAAGCTGGGGCGCCTAACTATGGCTACACCTTC. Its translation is CASSQAGAPNYGYTF.

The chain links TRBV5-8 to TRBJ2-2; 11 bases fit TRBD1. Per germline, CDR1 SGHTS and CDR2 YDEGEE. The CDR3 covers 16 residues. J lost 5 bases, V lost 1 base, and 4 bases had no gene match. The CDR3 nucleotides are TGTGCCAGCAGCTTGTGGGGACAGGGGGAAACCGGGGAGCTGTTTTTT. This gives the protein CASSLWGQGETGELFF. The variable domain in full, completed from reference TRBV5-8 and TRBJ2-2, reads EAGVTQSPTHLIKTRGQQATLRCSPISGHTSVYWYQQALGLGLQFLLWYDEGEERNRGNFPPRFSGRQFPNYSSELNVNALELEDSALYLCASSLWGQGETGELFFGEGSRLTVL.

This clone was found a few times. CDR3: CASSWGQGEQPQHF. In DNA form, the CDR3 reads TGTGCCAGCAGTTGGGGACAGGGGGAACAGCCCCAGCATTTT. The chain joins TRBV28 to TRBJ1-5, with 11 bases aligning to TRBD1. V lost 4 bases to trimming and J lost 7 bases; unmatched junction nucleotides: 3. The CDR3 contains 14 residues. CDR1 and CDR2 from the germline V gene are MDHEN and SYDVKM.

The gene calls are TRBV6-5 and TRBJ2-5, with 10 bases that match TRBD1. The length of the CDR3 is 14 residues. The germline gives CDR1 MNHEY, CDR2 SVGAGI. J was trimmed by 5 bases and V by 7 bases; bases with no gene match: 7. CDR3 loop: CASKGQGWSETQYF. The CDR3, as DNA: TGTGCCAGCAAGGGACAGGGGTGGAGTGAGACCCAGTACTTC.

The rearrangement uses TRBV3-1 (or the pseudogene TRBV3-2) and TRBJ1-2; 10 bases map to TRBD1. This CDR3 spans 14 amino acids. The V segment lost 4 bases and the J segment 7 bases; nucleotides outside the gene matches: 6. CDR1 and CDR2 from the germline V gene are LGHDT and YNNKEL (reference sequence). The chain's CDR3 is CASSLFDRGLGYTF. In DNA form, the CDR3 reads TGTGCCAGCAGCCTTTTCGACAGGGGGCTTGGCTACACCTTC.

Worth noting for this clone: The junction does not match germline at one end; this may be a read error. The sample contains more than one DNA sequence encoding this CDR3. The CDR3 spells CASSLGENTEAFF. In DNA, the CDR3 is TGTGCCAGCAGCCTGGGAGAGAACACTGAAGCTTTTTTT. The chain has TRBV3-1 (or the pseudogene TRBV3-2) and TRBJ1-1, with no clear D. The germline gives CDR1 LGHDT, CDR2 YNNKEL (reference sequence). The CDR3 is 13 amino acids.

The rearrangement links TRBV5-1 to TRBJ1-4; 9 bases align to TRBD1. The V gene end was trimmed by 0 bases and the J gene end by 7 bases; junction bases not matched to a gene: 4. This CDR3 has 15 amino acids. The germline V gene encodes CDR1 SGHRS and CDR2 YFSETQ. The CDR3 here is CASSLAQGAGEKLFF. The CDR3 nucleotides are TGCGCCAGCAGCTTGGCACAGGGGGCAGGTGAAAAACTGTTTTTT.

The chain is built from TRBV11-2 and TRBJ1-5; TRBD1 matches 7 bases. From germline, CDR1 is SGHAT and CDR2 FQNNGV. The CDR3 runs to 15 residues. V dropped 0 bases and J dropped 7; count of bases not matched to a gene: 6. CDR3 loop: CASSLELGGGQPQHF. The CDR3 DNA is TGTGCCAGCAGCTTAGAATTAGGGGGCGGACAGCCCCAGCATTTT.

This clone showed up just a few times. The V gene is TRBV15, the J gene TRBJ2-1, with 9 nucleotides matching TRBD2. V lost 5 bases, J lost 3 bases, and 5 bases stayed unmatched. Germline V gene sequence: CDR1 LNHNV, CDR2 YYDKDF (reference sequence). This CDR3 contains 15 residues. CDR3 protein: CATSGGLAIYNEQFF. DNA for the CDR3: TGTGCCACCAGCGGCGGACTAGCGATCTACAATGAGCAGTTCTTC.

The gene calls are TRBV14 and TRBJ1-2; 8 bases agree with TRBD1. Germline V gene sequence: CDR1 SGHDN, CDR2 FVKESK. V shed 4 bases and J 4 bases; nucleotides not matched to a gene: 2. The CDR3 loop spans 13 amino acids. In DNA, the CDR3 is TGTGCCAGCAGCCCGGGACAGGTCTATGGCTACACCTTC. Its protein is CASSPGQVYGYTF.

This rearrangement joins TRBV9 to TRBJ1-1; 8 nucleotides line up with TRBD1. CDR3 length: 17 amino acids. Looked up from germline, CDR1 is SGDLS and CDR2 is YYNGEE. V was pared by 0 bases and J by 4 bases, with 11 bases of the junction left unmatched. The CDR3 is CASSVGTGGWRSTEAFF. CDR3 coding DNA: TGTGCCAGCAGCGTAGGAACAGGGGGGTGGAGGAGCACTGAAGCTTTCTTT.

CDR3 bases: TGTGCCAGCAGCCCCGGGGGGGGGCTGGGCAACGCCCAGTACTTC. Encoded protein: CASSPGGGLGNAQYF. V gene TRBV7-2 combines with J gene TRBJ2-5; TRBD2 agrees at 8 bases. The CDR3 is 15 residues long. Trimming removed 5 bases from V and 9 bases from J; junction bases left unmatched: 14. Germline CDR1 SGHTA, CDR2 FQGNSA.